This TCR beta chain was identified in a study of regulatory T cells in long-lasting Graves disease (dated by TCRdb to about 2021). As for the study more broadly: In the newly diagnosed Graves' disease group, patients had been taking antithyroid drugs for less than 3 months. The study took place in China and was registered as a clinical trial. TCR sequencing covered some 13 persistent and approximately 20 newly diagnosed Graves' disease patients, around 33 samples in total. Patients with persistent Graves' disease were compared with patients with newly diagnosed Graves' disease using TCR sequencing and RNA sequencing of peripheral blood.

The library was made by multiplex PCR. Sequenced using an Illumina HiSeq 4000. TCR beta libraries were built with iRepertoire HTBI primers and Arm-PCR amplification of CDR3 regions. Gel purification was performed on PCR products prior to sequencing. The authors' analysis ran thus. A total of roughly 65 TRBV and 14 TRBJ segments were identified across samples and were used for gene usage analysis of CDR3 amino acid clonotypes. COPE and FqMerger were used to merge filtered high-quality paired reads into contigs. BLAST was used to align contigs to the IMGT TRBV, TRBD and TRBJ reference genes, and CDR3 was defined following IMGT. Any clonotype with a frequency above 0.1% was classified as a highly expanded clone. Shannon entropy was used to measure repertoire diversity, and the Gini coefficient was used to measure V-J evenness. Public clonotypes were defined as clonotypes shared by more than one individual. The public reads were run again by TCRdb, first through fastp at Q25 and then through MiXCR, and only productive beta chains were kept. Here each entry gathers all rows of one CDR3 protein and keeps the most common genes and DNA. Here the V and J calls rest on TCRdb's processing, not on the authors' analysis. The sample table records 550,000 to 600,000 distinct CDR3 sequences; about 16% of these occur just once. The top ten clones comprise 12% of the sample.

This clonotype was counted many times. Its antigen is currently not known. Base quality data are lacking; no much larger clone is found one base away. Results the study describes overall, beyond this receptor: Persistent Graves' disease patients showed lower TCR Shannon entropy and fewer highly expanded clones than newly diagnosed patients, suggesting clonal expansion. Only the TCR beta chain was sequenced and analyzed. Only peripheral blood was studied, because thyroid tissue, the primary lesion, was inaccessible. A larger number of public clonotypes was shared among persistent patients (around 2,700) than among newly diagnosed patients (roughly 1,000). The authors acknowledged the small sample size as a limitation that may reduce accuracy. Preferential use of TRBV28, TRBJ1-2 and TRBJ2-5 was observed in persistent disease, whereas TRBV20-1 and TRBJ2-1 were favored in newly diagnosed disease.

CDR1 MGHRA and CDR2 YSYEKL were looked up in the germline V gene. Counted from cysteine to phenylalanine, this CDR3 has 16 amino acids. Only the CDR3 portion is preserved as DNA: 48 bases, with reading frame beginning at the first base. V trim: 1 base; J trim: 3 bases; unmatched bases: 8. This specimen's time point label, per the study, means: newly diagnosed GD, antithyroid drugs for less than 3 months. For both TCR sequencing and RNA sequencing, RNA was extracted from PBMCs using TRIzol. The diagnosis of Graves' disease followed American Thyroid Association guidelines. The patients came from an endocrinology department in Xi'an, China. From each patient, 7.5 to 10 milliliters of peripheral blood was collected into an EDTA anticoagulant tube. Ficoll Paque Plus density gradient separation was used to isolate PBMCs, and no additional T cell sorting was done. An Agilent 2100 Bioanalyzer and agarose gel were used to check RNA quality, while a NanoDrop 2000 measured RNA concentration.

Another study also made use of these data, one on T cells in Graves' hyperthyroidism and ophthalmopathy. The second study reports: A patient counted as having stable Graves' hyperthyroidism if no progression to ophthalmopathy occurred over 18 months of follow-up. The hyperthyroidism patients were between 18 and 65 years old and newly diagnosed, with a disease duration of less than 2 months. Patients with uncontrolled infections, other autoimmune diseases, pregnancy or lactation were excluded. Clinical symptoms, serum thyroxine and TRAb, thyroid ultrasound, and orbital computed tomography formed the basis for the diagnoses. For the first round of RT-PCR on the TCR CDR3, the HTBI primer set was used together with the Qiagen OneStep RT-PCR kit. Blood samples also contained most of the expanded thyroid clonotypes (frequency above 0.001), which suggests that blood repertoires may reflect thyroid immune responses. Ophthalmopathy was separated from stable hyperthyroidism by a 13 V-J signature model, with over 85% sensitivity and about 81% specificity obtained in cross-validation and 80%/75% obtained in testing. In validation, the model predicted progression to ophthalmopathy with just under 71% sensitivity and approximately 74% specificity, a median of roughly seven months before onset. A discovery cohort of about a hundred patients, about 40 with Graves' ophthalmopathy and about 58 with stable Graves' hyperthyroidism, was used to find distinguishing TCR V-J signatures. Prospective prediction of ophthalmopathy was tested in an independent validation cohort consisting of about 19 hyperthyroidism patients and approximately 16 patients who later progressed to ophthalmopathy. The 95 to 100 discovery patients were divided at random into training and test sets in a 7:3 ratio. Thyroid tissue and blood T-cell repertoires from about six Graves' hyperthyroidism patients were also compared in the study. After blood sampling, hyperthyroidism patients were treated with methimazole at a starting dose of 30 mg daily, and ophthalmopathy patients were treated with high-dose intravenous methylprednisolone. Libraries were constructed in a second round of multiplex PCR, after which size selection and purification were carried out. The libraries were sequenced on an Illumina HiSeq2000 using paired-end 100 bp reads. SOAPnuke was used to process the raw data, throwing out any read that contained adapters or uncalled bases, had a mean Phred below 15, or lacked an exact constant-primer or identifier match. COPE v1.2.5 was used to merge the high-quality paired reads, and each unique nucleotide sequence was defined as a clonotype. MiTCR v1.1 was used to align the clonotypes against IMGT TRBV, TRBD and TRBJ reference segments. Only V-J combinations with frequency above 0.0001, covering about 99% of repertoires, were analysed. The TCS score was defined as the ratio of F50 (clonal expansion) to E x V (chaos), calculated using BLOSUM62-based TCRdist between CDR3 peptides within each V-J. Welch's t-statistics and random forest reduced 500 to 650 V-J features to 13, which were used in a naive Bayes classifier (R e1071). Sample size was not statistically predetermined, and investigators were not blinded to group allocation. The paper describes TCR Vbeta CDR3 sequencing of 135 peripheral blood samples, made up of under 50 ophthalmopathy patients, 70 to 75 hyperthyroidism patients and 17 progressor patients.

The clonotype comes from a young man with Graves disease. Donor details come from another sample of the same person, matched by shared clones. The sample was peripheral blood mononuclear cells (PBMCs), taken at new diagnosis, from a patient treated with antithyroid drugs. This sequence uses TRBV4-1 and TRBJ2-7; TRBD1 fits 8 bases in the junction. CDR3 loop: CASSQGGTGRYYEQYF. The sequence in DNA is TGCGCCAGCAGCCAAGGGGGGACAGGAAGATACTACGAGCAGTACTTC.